A selection of T cell receptor beta chains follows, all from one sample in a study of T-cell reconstitution after alpha-beta-depleted transplantation in children. TCRdb recomputed calls from the PCR reads with MiXCR, one row per CDR3 protein. This table holds under 300,000 distinct CDR3 sequences, under 14% found once. Sequenced here: peripheral blood, sampled 180 days after TCRalphabeta/CD19-depleted stem cell transplant. These receptors were obtained from a male patient between 2 and 10 years old who had a stem cell transplant for chronic granulomatous disease, so the T cells may come from the graft donor. CDR3s include the opening cysteine and the closing phenylalanine or tryptophan. A row's size may be missing; if present it is once, few, many or a size class.

V gene: TRBV7-8
clone size: many
CDR3 protein: CASSLAEDTQYF

V gene: TRBV7-2
clone size: many
CDR3 protein: CASSLAGGQPQHF

V gene: TRBV19
clone size: many
CDR3 protein: CASSTGWGSYNEQFF

V gene: TRBV14
clone size: -
CDR3 protein: CASSRGSHNEQFF

V gene: TRBV27
clone size: many
CDR3 protein: CASSLVPNSYNEQFF

V gene: TRBV27
clone size: many
CDR3 protein: CASTADIVTGELFF

V gene: TRBV7-9
clone size: many
CDR3 protein: CASSATDRGPYEESF

V gene: TRBV6-1
clone size: many
CDR3 protein: CASRQTSGSPGELFF

V gene: TRBV29-1
clone size: many
CDR3 protein: CSVLRDNNQPQHF

V gene: TRBV20-1
clone size: many
CDR3 protein: CSASPFSGAVPYGYTF

V gene: TRBV11-1
clone size: many
CDR3 protein: CASSFDRPEQFF

V gene: TRBV6-5
clone size: many
CDR3 protein: CASSYSYGGGNTIYF

V gene: TRBV5-1
clone size: -
CDR3 protein: CASSLVKGQEAFF

V gene: TRBV29-1
clone size: many
CDR3 protein: CSVAGGGNIQYF

V gene: TRBV20-1
clone size: many
CDR3 protein: CSAKAGTGYQETQYF

V gene: TRBV7-6
clone size: many
CDR3 protein: CASSLALAGTYEQYF

V gene: TRBV20-1
clone size: many
CDR3 protein: CSARGQLATYEQYF

V gene: TRBV5-6
clone size: -
CDR3 protein: CASSSLGSGETQYF

V gene: TRBV9
clone size: many
CDR3 protein: CASSVGFTSNTGELFF